Following are 6 T cell receptor beta chains from one sample sequenced in a study of cytomegalovirus exposure and HLA in healthy donors. The study ran its PCR with 60 Vbeta and 13 Jbeta primers. TCRdb's table, derived via immunoSEQ multiplex PCR, lists solely in-frame clones and lacks some. In the table there are 140,000 to 150,000 clones, about 80% of which are singletons. Sequencing was done on a sample of PBMCs. Receptor source: a female donor in good health and CMV-seronegative.

The rearrangement joins TRBV19 to TRBJ1-3; D unclear. V shed 2 bases and J shed 4 bases, with 15 bases lying between them. Germline assignment: CDR1 LNHDA and CDR2 SQIVND (reference sequence). The CDR3 spans 16 residues. CDR3 amino acids: CASSILSARLGNTIYF. CDR3 nucleotide sequence: TGTGCCAGTAGTATACTCAGCGCCCGATTGGGAAACACCATATATTTT.

The J gene is TRBJ2-5, the V gene TRBV28; a possible D gene is TRBD1 (6 bases). Germline V gene data show CDR1 as MDHEN and CDR2 as SYDVKM. V was trimmed by 7 bases and J by 5 bases, leaving 11 bases between them. The CDR3 sequence is 12 residues long. The CDR3 is CASTSGVETQYF. CDR3 sequence (DNA): TGTGCCAGCACTTCAGGGGTTGAGACCCAGTACTTC.

The table lists this clone with a few counts. V usage is TRBV10-3 and J usage is TRBJ2-7, with 8 bases aligning to TRBD1. CDR3 length: 12 residues. The germline V gene encodes CDR1 ENHRY and CDR2 SYGVKD. Losses at the gene ends were 10 bases for V and 5 bases for J; bases not matched to a gene: 7. The DNA of the CDR3 is TGTGCCAGTCAGGGGGCTGAAAACGAGCAGTACTTC. Translating gives CASQGAENEQYF.

This clone was seen only a few times. The chain uses TRBV5-1 and TRBJ2-7; D possibly corresponds to TRBD2 (6 bases). The CDR3 length is 15 residues. In germline, CDR1 is SGHRS, CDR2 YFSETQ. Trimming took off 4 bases at V and 2 bases at J, with 16 bases between the two ends. In DNA form, the CDR3 reads TGCGCCAGCAGCACGGGGGTAGTAGGGACCTACGAGCAGTACTTC. The encoded protein is CASSTGVVGTYEQYF.

The chain is built from TRBV5-1 and TRBJ1-4; a possible D gene is TRBD1 (5 bases). This CDR3 comprises 15 residues. The germline CDR1 and CDR2 sequences are SGHRS and YFSETQ. The germline V and J ends were trimmed by 0 bases and 7 bases, with 13 bases remaining between them. CDR3 sequence reads: CASSLGPGKGEKLFF. The CDR3 DNA sequence: TGCGCCAGCAGCTTGGGGCCAGGGAAGGGTGAAAAACTGTTTTTT.

The V gene is TRBV30, the J gene TRBJ2-1, with 10 bases fitting TRBD2. The CDR3 covers 17 residues. V shed 0 bases and J 8 bases; nucleotides not matched to a gene: 13. Germline CDR1 reads GTSNPN; CDR2 reads SVGIG (reference sequence). CDR3 amino acids: CAWSVRFLAGVIDEQFF. The CDR3 DNA reads TGTGCCTGGAGTGTACGTTTTCTAGCGGGAGTAATCGATGAGCAGTTCTTC.